Sequencing of this TCR beta chain was carried out in a study of CD8+CD57+ T cells in acquired aplastic anemia. TCR beta VDJ and CDR3 were profiled, and genomic DNA was the template. A single record per CDR3 protein comes from TCRdb applying MiXCR to the reads. This sample has around 500,000 distinct CDR3 sequences; roughly 34% occur once, and the top ten carry 0.8% to 0.85%. By flow cytometry, patients selected for sequencing had shown an expansion of CD8+CD57+ cells. From germline, CDR1 is SNHLY and CDR2 FYNNEI. V was pared by 8 bases and J by 3 bases, with 5 bases of the junction left unmatched. CDR3 length equals 13 residues. This clonotype was observed many times. Antigen unknown. Findings and limits, study-wide: CD8+ Simpson's diversity showed no significant patient-control difference. Patients and controls had in common twenty-nine CD8+ CDR3 sequences.

The receptor was isolated from a human donor with aplastic anemia. The V and J genes are TRBV2 and TRBJ2-5; 8 nucleotides align to TRBD2. The sequencing input was sorted CD4+, CD8+, or CD8+CD57+ T cells (not recorded which) from PBMCs. The CDR3 loop reads CASRGGGKETQYF. CDR3 coding DNA: TGTGCCAGCCGGGGCGGGGGGAAAGAGACCCAGTACTTC.